This TCR beta chain is from a study of blood T cell repertoires in COVID-19. The germline CDR1 and CDR2 sequences are DFQATT and SNEGSKA (reference sequence). CDR3 length equals 10 residues. Deletions cut 6 bases from V and 9 bases from J, with 9 bases between. Sequencing was performed with immunoSEQ multiplex PCR; in TCRdb, only in-frame clones are kept and a portion is missing. Counted here are around 260,000 clones, more than 75% occurring once; the ten biggest clones make up approximately 5.3%. The source material was peripheral blood. The receptor was isolated from an older woman with COVID-19, enrolled during active disease. The chain is built from TRBV20-1 and TRBJ2-1; D might be TRBD2 (5 bases). CDR3 sequence: CSAGRGEQFF. CDR3 coding DNA: TGCAGTGCGGGCCGGGGTGAGCAGTTCTTC.